This TCR beta chain derives from a study of neurological immune-mediated disorders (dated by TCRdb to the late 2010s). For context, the study as a whole: Among the approximately 35 multiple sclerosis patients, relapsing-remitting MS was present in approximately 31 and secondary progressive MS was present in 3. Peripheral blood TCR-beta repertoires from HTLV-I-associated myelopathy (HAM/TSP) patients, multiple sclerosis patients and healthy controls were compared by UMI-based sequencing. The cohort included 60 to 70 subjects: some 15 with HAM/TSP, roughly 34 with multiple sclerosis, and around 20 healthy controls. The 95 to 120 TCR-beta libraries included longitudinal samples, technical triplicates and paired sorted CD4+ and CD8+ T-cell subsets alongside PBMC samples.

At least ten counts were recorded for this clonotype. It has no known antigen specificity. The record has no base qualities; no much larger clone is one base away. What the research found in general, with its limitations: In a phylogenetic analysis, the repertoires of 18 out of 34 MS patients fell into a single cluster of related CDR3 sequences, pointing to a possible signature at the repertoire level. TCR clonal expansion was greatest in HAM/TSP patients and smallest in MS patients, who ranked below even healthy controls. No clinical or MRI features were associated with the MS cluster, and the authors said that larger cohorts are needed. Across subjects, expanded clones never shared an identical CDR3 amino acid sequence, which suggests that the TCR-beta repertoires in every group were private.

cDNA was synthesized by template-switch 5'RACE using a primer carrying a 10-nucleotide random unique molecular identifier by which each TCR transcript was tagged. Over 190 million TCR-beta sequences, covering 15-18 subjects, were produced in each sequencing run. The RNeasy kit was used to extract total RNA. TCR-beta VDJ regions were amplified with primers for the TCR constant region and the 5'RACE anchor, using the KAPA Real-time Library Amplification kit. Sample indexes and Illumina adaptors were added in a first PCR, and a second PCR then increased library yield. After purification with Ampure beads, the TCR product of roughly 650 bp was size-selected on a 2% E-gel SizeSelection system. Library quality was checked on a Bioanalyzer, concentration was measured with Qubit, and libraries were quantified with the Kapa Library Quantification kit before pooling. An Illumina HiSeq 2500 was used to sequence the libraries paired-end at 2 x 150 bp. To increase sequence diversity, 25-30% phiX was spiked into each library pool. Per the original workflow: The quality-filtered reads were processed with the UMI-based MiGEC pipeline, whose error correction step removed more than 75% of the raw TCR sequences. IMGT germline references were used for aligning VDJ genes, and each clonotype was defined as a unique CDR3 amino acid sequence together with its V-J genes. Clonal expansion, Shannon diversity and CDR3 relatedness (CalcPairwiseDistances, ClusterSamples) were evaluated with VDJtools, and phylogenetic trees were built with CLCbio workbench. Expanded clones were defined as having at least 8 unique UMIs, based on coefficient-of-variation modelling across technical triplicates. In TCRdb, the public reads were trimmed at Q25 with fastp and aligned with MiXCR, with productive beta chains retained. CDR3 protein sequences are deduplicated, and each keeps its most common genes and DNA. TCRdb's processing, not the study's, gives the V and J calls here. The sample records roughly 71,000 distinct CDR3 sequences, approximately 4.1% of which are singletons. Of the sample, 1.3% falls within the top ten clones.

Looking up the germline V gene yields CDR1 MGHRA and CDR2 YSYEKL. The CDR3 covers 17 residues, taking in both the cysteine and the phenylalanine. Of the read, only the CDR3 DNA is kept; its 51 bases are in frame from base 1. The junction shows trimming of 4 bases on V and 4 bases on J, and the gene matches do not reach 9 bases of it. For unsorted PBMC libraries, 2 million PBMCs were used after storage in RNAlater at -80 degrees C until RNA extraction. Multiple sclerosis patients were enrolled in a US clinical protocol under which disease progression was evaluated by magnetic resonance imaging. Peripheral blood was subjected to Ficoll-Hypaque density gradient centrifugation to isolate PBMCs, which were then cryopreserved in liquid nitrogen.

Input material: PBMCs. The clonotype was recovered from a young man with multiple sclerosis. The chain uses TRBV4-1 and TRBJ2-2; 10 of the junction bases match TRBD2. The DNA is as follows: TGCGCCAGCAGCCCACTGGGCGCTAGCGGGGGCACCGGGGAGCTGTTTTTT. Its amino acids are CASSPLGASGGTGELFF.